The text below deals with one T cell receptor beta chain. Assay used: immunoSEQ multiplex PCR; TCRdb lists only in-frame clones, some missing. The sample has about 31,000 clones; less than 95% are singletons. The data stem from a study of T cell changes during pregnancy in multiple sclerosis. The CDR3 is 16 residues long. Trimming at V came to 4 bases and at J to 4 bases, leaving 7 bases not matched to a gene. The germline V gene has CDR1 MNHEY and CDR2 SVGAGI. This sequence was found in a female donor with multiple sclerosis, enrolled in a pregnancy study. Material: CD8+ T cells from peripheral blood mononuclear cells, obtained in the second trimester of pregnancy. The chain has TRBV6-5 and TRBJ2-6; TRBD1 agrees at 7 bases. The CDR3 DNA reads as TGTGCCAGCAGTTTCACCGACAGGGCCGGGGCCAACGTCCTGACTTTC. Its translation is CASSFTDRAGANVLTF.